These 29 T cell receptor beta chains were all obtained from the same sample, sequenced in a study of blood T cells in healthy people across ages. The second PCR ran about 6 to 12 cycles with a sample-barcoded 5' primer and J-beta primers. MiXCR, applied by TCRdb to the 5' RACE reads, yields one record per CDR3 protein. The table includes around 940,000 distinct CDR3 sequences, about 53% detected once. The specimen sequenced was blood. The receptors derive from an older woman in good health.

The chain has TRBV20-1 and TRBJ2-3; 7 bases are shared with TRBD2. The V segment lost 5 bases and the J segment 6 bases; nucleotides outside the gene matches: 5. The CDR3 loop spans 12 amino acids. Looked up from germline, CDR1 is DFQATT and CDR2 is SNEGSKA (reference sequence). CDR3 nucleotide sequence: TGCAGTGCTCTACTCGGGAGGGATACGCAGTATTTT. This encodes CSALLGRDTQYF.

This sequence joins TRBV11-3 and TRBJ2-4; TRBD1 matches at 10 bases. With V trimmed by 5 bases and J by 9 bases, 7 bases remained unmatched. The CDR3 is 14 amino acids. Germline CDR1 and CDR2: SGHNT and YENEEA. The CDR3 sequence: CASSAGTGVSIQYF. CDR3 bases: TGTGCCAGCAGCGCCGGGACAGGGGTTAGCATTCAGTACTTC.

This clonotype was observed at least ten times. This chain links TRBV6-6 with TRBJ2-1, with 10 bases identical to TRBD2. CDR3 length: 17 amino acids. The V gene end was trimmed by 0 bases and the J gene end by 4 bases; junction bases not matched to a gene: 6. The germline V gene has CDR1 MNHNY and CDR2 SVGAGI (reference sequence). The DNA of the CDR3 is TGTGCCAGCAGTTACTCCCCTACTAGCGGGATATACAATGAGCAGTTCTTC. This encodes CASSYSPTSGIYNEQFF.

V gene TRBV4-2 combines with J gene TRBJ2-1, with unresolved D. Trimming cost V 4 bases and J 0 bases, with 13 bases left between them. CDR3 size: 16 residues. Germline-derived CDR1 and CDR2 are LGHNA and YNFKEQ. The CDR3 nucleotides read TGTGCCAGCAGCCTGGACGCTTATAGCTCCTACAATGAGCAGTTCTTC. It yields the protein CASSLDAYSSYNEQFF.

CDR3 coding DNA: TGTGCCAGCAGCTTAGCGGGTGTTGTAGGGCAGTTCTTC. Residues: CASSLAGVVGQFF. The gene calls are TRBV11-1 and TRBJ2-1; D ambiguous. V was pared by 0 bases and J by 12 bases, with 12 bases between. Germline V CDR1 and CDR2: SGHAT, FQDESV (reference sequence). CDR3 length: 13 residues.

The chain uses TRBV25-1 and TRBJ1-3, with no clear D. In germline, CDR1 is MGHDK, CDR2 SYGVNS. Trimming left V 3 bases short and J 0 bases short, with 6 bases between. The CDR3 consists of 14 residues. This CDR3 is CASSDRVSGNTIYF. CDR3 in DNA: TGTGCCAGCAGTGACCGGGTCTCTGGAAACACCATATATTTT.

This clonotype showed up just once. The gene calls are TRBV27 and TRBJ2-1; D is perhaps TRBD2 (6 bases). This CDR3 has 11 amino acids. Germline V gives CDR1 MNHEY, CDR2 SMNVEV (reference sequence). V lost 6 bases, J lost 15 bases, and 15 bases lay in between. CDR3 residues: CASSQGRGRFF. CDR3 nucleotides: TGTGCCAGCAGCCAAGGGCGGGGTAGGTTCTTC.

This clonotype was seen more than once but under ten times. The chain employs TRBV29-1 and TRBJ1-2; perhaps TRBD1 as D (5 bases). The CDR3 contains 16 residues. V lost 6 bases, J lost 5 bases, and 25 bases lay in between. From germline, CDR1 is SQVTM and CDR2 ANQGSEA. The CDR3 reads CSVNLLIQGGGYGYTF. The CDR3 region has the DNA TGCAGCGTAAACCTACTCATCCAGGGTGGGGGGTATGGCTACACCTTC.

A few counts support this clonotype. The gene calls are TRBV20-1 and TRBJ1-2; 7 nucleotides match TRBD1. This CDR3 comprises 13 residues. Germline V gene data show CDR1 as DFQATT and CDR2 as SNEGSKA (reference sequence). V was clipped by 7 bases and J by 5 bases; unmatched bases: 10. CDR3 amino acids: CSVSQGQIYGYTF. CDR3 nucleotide sequence: TGCAGTGTCTCCCAGGGACAGATTTATGGCTACACCTTC.

The chain has TRBV4-1 and TRBJ2-5; D unresolved. The J call may be faulty, since TRBJ2-7 better matches the DNA end. The CDR3 runs to 13 residues. Germline V gene sequence: CDR1 MGHRA, CDR2 YSYEKL. CDR3 in DNA: TGCGCCAGCAGCATAGGTATGGGTTACGAGCAGTACTTC. This gives the protein CASSIGMGYEQYF.

The chain is built from TRBV6-1 and TRBJ2-2; TRBD2 might be the D (5 bases). The germline CDR1 and CDR2 sequences are MNHNS and SASEGT. The length of the CDR3 is 16 residues. V shed 6 bases and J shed 8 bases, with 22 bases lying between them. The CDR3 sequence: CASRERRTHPVGELFF. The CDR3 region has the DNA TGTGCCAGCAGAGAACGGAGGACCCACCCCGTAGGGGAGCTGTTTTTT.

V and J are TRBV10-3 and TRBJ2-7, with 9 bases identical to TRBD2. The CDR3 contains 14 residues. V trimming: 6 bases; J trimming: 7 bases; junction bases outside the gene matches: 10. From germline, CDR1 is ENHRY and CDR2 SYGVKD. The chain's CDR3 is CAIRGGRADLEQYF. The CDR3 region has the DNA TGTGCCATCAGGGGCGGGAGGGCCGATTTGGAGCAGTACTTC.

This clonotype appeared a few times. The J gene is TRBJ2-3, the V gene TRBV7-9; TRBD2 matches 13 bases. The CDR3 loop spans 16 amino acids. Germline V CDR1 and CDR2: SEHNR, FQNEAQ (reference sequence). The V and J ends lost 6 bases and 4 bases, in that order; junction bases with no gene match: 7. The CDR3: CASRTGLAGAADTQYF. CDR3 in DNA: TGTGCCAGCAGAACAGGACTAGCGGGAGCGGCAGATACGCAGTATTTT.

V and J are TRBV6-1 and TRBJ2-6; the D gene could be TRBD1 or TRBD2 (5 bases each). The CDR3 runs 19 residues. V lost 10 bases to trimming and J lost 2 bases, with 27 bases between them. Germline V lookup: CDR1 MNHNS, CDR2 SASEGT. CDR3 amino acids: CATLSLTGQGPTGANVLTF. CDR3 nucleotide sequence: TGTGCCACTTTATCCCTAACGGGGCAGGGACCTACTGGGGCCAACGTCCTGACTTTC.

The rearrangement uses TRBV27 and TRBJ2-1; either TRBD1 or TRBD2 may fit D (5 bases each). V was shortened by 8 bases and J by 3 bases, with 17 bases between the two germline ends. Germline V gene lookup returns CDR1 MNHEY and CDR2 SMNVEV (reference sequence). There are 15 residues in the CDR3. The CDR3 loop is CASSLEGPLYNEQFF. The CDR3 nucleotides are TGTGCCAGCTCCCTTGAGGGGCCTCTCTACAATGAGCAGTTCTTC.

DNA for the CDR3: TGTGCCAGCAGCCCTTCCTGGGGGAAAAACTACGAGCAGTACTTC. Translation: CASSPSWGKNYEQYF. The rearrangement uses TRBV13 and TRBJ2-7; D tentatively fits TRBD1 or TRBD2 (5 bases each). The CDR3 is 15 residues long. V lost 5 bases to trimming and J lost 3 bases, with 17 bases between them. Germline CDR1 PRHDT, CDR2 FYEKMQ (reference sequence).

The rearrangement joins TRBV21-1 to TRBJ2-4; the table assigns TRBD1, which was not confirmed against the DNA. The J call may be incorrect, as the DNA end agrees better with TRBJ2-5. TRBV21-1 is termed a pseudogene. The CDR3 runs 15 residues. The CDR3 loop reads CASSKGGDVEETQYF. As DNA, the CDR3 is TGTGCCAGCAGCAAGGGGGGAGACGTGGAAGAGACCCAGTACTTC.

This clonotype was recorded only once. V and J are TRBV9 and TRBJ1-4; weak D call: TRBD1 (5 bases). This CDR3 region has 15 residues. V lost 3 bases and J lost 3, with 12 bases in between. Germline CDR1 and CDR2: SGDLS and YYNGEE. This CDR3 reads CASSGPGTANEKLFF. In DNA, the CDR3 is TGTGCCAGCAGCGGACCCGGGACGGCTAATGAAAAACTGTTTTTT.

The count of this clonotype is one. This chain connects TRBV28 to TRBJ2-1; TRBD2 is a possible D gene (5 bases). Germline V gene data show CDR1 as MDHEN and CDR2 as SYDVKM. This CDR3 contains 15 residues. V gave up 3 bases and J gave up 6 bases, with 15 bases separating them. This CDR3 reads CASSFEGSGVNEQFF. The CDR3, as DNA: TGTGCCAGCAGTTTCGAGGGTTCAGGAGTCAATGAGCAGTTCTTC.

This clonotype was picked up a small number of times. The chain links TRBV20-1 to TRBJ1-2, with D possibly TRBD1 on 5 matching bases. Germline V gene lookup returns CDR1 DFQATT and CDR2 SNEGSKA (reference sequence). This CDR3 has 13 amino acids. V was clipped by 6 bases and J by 6 bases, with 17 bases between them. In DNA, the CDR3 is TGCAGTGCCGCCGTCGGGACTAGAGATGGCTACACCTTC. Translating gives CSAAVGTRDGYTF.

With respect to this clonotype: One junction end disagrees with the germline gene, perhaps due to a read error. The chain couples TRBV28 to TRBJ2-3; D remains unclear. This CDR3 region has 13 residues. Germline V gene sequence: CDR1 MDHEN, CDR2 SYDVKM. The DNA of the CDR3 is TGTGCCAGCAGTCCCCTTAGCAGAGATACGCAGTATTTT. Encoded protein: CASSPLSRDTQYF. Drawing the rest from reference TRBV28 and TRBJ2-3, the complete variable domain is DVKVTQSSRYLVKRTGEKVFLECVQDMDHENMFWYRQDPGLGLRLIYFSYDVKMKEKGDIPEGYSVSREKKERFSLILESASTNQTSMYLCASSPLSRDTQYFGPGTRLTVL.

V and J are TRBV2 and TRBJ2-7; the match to TRBD1 covers 10 bases. J was trimmed by 2 bases and V by 5 bases; bases with no gene match: 6. This CDR3 comprises 15 residues. The germline gives CDR1 SNHLY, CDR2 FYNNEI. CDR3: CASSKWTGGPYEQYF. CDR3 sequence (DNA): TGTGCCAGCAGTAAGTGGACAGGGGGTCCCTACGAGCAGTACTTC. The whole variable domain, filled in from reference TRBV2 and TRBJ2-7, reads EPEVTQTPSHQVTQMGQEVILRCVPISNHLYFYWYRQILGQKVEFLVSFYNNEISEKSEIFDDQFSVERPDGSNFTLKIRSTKLEDSAMYFCASSKWTGGPYEQYFGPGTRLTVT.

A remark on this clonotype: Since a much larger clone is just one base distant, this may be a read error. V gene TRBV7-2 combines with J gene TRBJ1-2; D uncertain. V was cut by 3 bases and J by 1 base, with 12 bases left in between. The germline V gene encodes CDR1 SGHTA and CDR2 FQGNSA. This CDR3 has 15 amino acids. Here the CDR3 reads CASSFHGRRNYGYTF. The CDR3, as DNA: TGTGCCAGCAGCTTTCACGGGCGGCGTAACTATGGCTACACCTTC.

The chain couples TRBV11-2 to TRBJ2-7, with a tentative D call TRBD1 (5 bases). The J call may be faulty, since TRBJ2-5 better matches the DNA end. Germline CDR1 and CDR2: SGHAT and FQNNGV. The CDR3 contains 15 residues. CDR3: CASSLDLQGWETQYF. The CDR3 nucleotides read TGTGCCAGCAGCTTAGACTTGCAGGGATGGGAGACCCAGTACTTC.

This clonotype has just a few counts. The gene calls are TRBV3-1 and TRBJ2-5; D is perhaps TRBD2 (5 bases). V was shortened by 8 bases and J by 0 bases, with 7 bases between the two germline ends. Looked up from germline, CDR1 is LGHDT and CDR2 is YNNKEL (reference sequence). This CDR3 region has 12 residues. CDR3 bases: TGTGCCAGCGCCGGGGACCAAGAGACCCAGTACTTC. Encoded protein: CASAGDQETQYF.

The chain uses TRBV4-2 and TRBJ2-3, with TRBD2 matching over 7 bases. Trimming cost V 1 base and J 2 bases; bases outside gene matches: 21. CDR1 is LGHNA and CDR2 is YNFKEQ in the germline V gene. This CDR3 contains 21 residues. Here the CDR3 reads CASSQVGFRGRPLPHTDTQYF. CDR3 bases: TGTGCCAGCAGCCAAGTCGGATTTCGCGGGAGACCGCTCCCCCACACAGATACGCAGTATTTT.

This clonotype was detected only a few times. V is TRBV27 and J is TRBJ2-7; D is ambiguous. The DNA end lines up better with TRBJ2-5; the J call may be wrong. There are 12 residues in the CDR3. The V gene's germline CDR1 is MNHEY and CDR2 SMNVEV (reference sequence). CDR3 residues: CASRPLSGTQYF. Here the CDR3 DNA reads TGTGCCAGCAGACCCCTATCGGGGACCCAGTACTTC.

This clonotype was seen a handful of times. This sequence joins TRBV29-1 and TRBJ2-3; D gene unclear. The CDR3 sequence is 14 residues long. From germline, CDR1 is SQVTM and CDR2 ANQGSEA. V gave up 0 bases and J gave up 4 bases, with 11 bases separating them. Written as DNA, the CDR3 is TGCAGCGTTGAAGATTCGTGGATTTCAGATACGCAGTATTTT. It yields the protein CSVEDSWISDTQYF.

This clonotype showed up just a few times. The chain recombines TRBV20-1 with TRBJ1-2; D is ambiguous. V lost 3 bases, J lost 4 bases, and 12 bases lay in between. CDR1 is DFQATT, CDR2 SNEGSKA, per germline (reference sequence). The CDR3 is 13 amino acids. The CDR3, as DNA: TGCAGTGCTAGCGTGGGAGCAACCTATGGCTACACCTTC. Translating it yields CSASVGATYGYTF.